This record concerns one T cell receptor (beta chain) sequence. Antigen specificity is unknown. The sample comes from a study of OX40 agonist ivuxolimab in advanced cancers. The overall study: Partial responses were observed in three patients, of whom one had hepatocellular carcinoma and two had cutaneous melanoma. Study-level results: Some nonresponders also had low normalized T-cell clonal expansion.

Sampling times: baseline, cycle 4 day 1, cycle 7 day 1. Using immunoSEQ multiplex PCR, the repertoire was profiled, and TCRdb retains in-frame clones only, with some absent. The sample includes tens of thousands of clones, about 91% of them seen just once. Deletions cut 8 bases from V and 5 bases from J, with 19 bases between. The V gene's germline CDR1 is SGHVS and CDR2 FQNEAQ. There are 15 residues in the CDR3. The sequence came from an adult with an advanced solid tumor such as melanoma, head and neck, liver or kidney cancer. The J gene is TRBJ1-5, the V gene TRBV7-8; D may be TRBD1 (6 bases). The sample consisted of CD4+ or CD8+ T cells sorted from blood, taken in a trial of the OX40 agonist ivuxolimab. In DNA form, the CDR3 reads TGTGCCAGCGCTAGCGCCAGGGGAGCGGATCAGCCCCAGCATTTT. Translation gives CASASARGADQPQHF.